This TCR beta chain was observed in a study of T cells in Graves' hyperthyroidism and ophthalmopathy. Study results and limitations: Onset of ophthalmopathy came a median around 7.1 months after the model predicted it.

PBMCs were sourced from roughly 10 ml fresh peripheral blood. CDR1 is SGHTS, CDR2 YDEGEE, per germline. Trimming at V came to 5 bases and at J to 4 bases, leaving 13 bases not matched to a gene. The CDR3 consists of 16 residues. Researchers amplified the TCR beta CDR3 regions from RNA transcripts. With the HTBI primer set, the TCR CDR3 went through a first round of RT-PCR. From the multiplex PCR reads, TCRdb called clonotypes with MiXCR, one entry per CDR3 protein. The sample has around 560,000 distinct CDR3 sequences, 16% seen once. The sample holds many counts of this clonotype. Its antigen is not known.

The sequence was collected from a woman between 18 and 30 years old with Graves' hyperthyroidism. The sample taken for sequencing was blood. V and J are TRBV5-8 and TRBJ2-5; 8 nucleotides align to TRBD2. For the CDR3, the DNA is TGTGCCAGCAGAGGAGGAGCGGGAGCCCCAGGAGAGACCCAGTACTTC. It translates to CASRGGAGAPGETQYF.